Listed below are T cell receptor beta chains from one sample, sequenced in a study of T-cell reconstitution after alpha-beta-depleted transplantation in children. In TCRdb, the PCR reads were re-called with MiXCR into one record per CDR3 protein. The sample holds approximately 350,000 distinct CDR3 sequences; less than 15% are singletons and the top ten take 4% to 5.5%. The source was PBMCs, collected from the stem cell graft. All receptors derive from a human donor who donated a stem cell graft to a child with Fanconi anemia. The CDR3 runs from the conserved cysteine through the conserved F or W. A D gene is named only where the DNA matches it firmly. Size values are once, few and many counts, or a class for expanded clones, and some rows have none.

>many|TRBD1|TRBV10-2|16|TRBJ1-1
CASSEGPRTGKTEAFF
TGCGCCAGCAGTGAGGGGCCTCGGACAGGTAAAACTGAAGCTTTCTTT
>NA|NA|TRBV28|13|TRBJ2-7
CASTLGHHYEQYF
TGTGCCAGCACGTTAGGACACCACTACGAGCAGTACTTC
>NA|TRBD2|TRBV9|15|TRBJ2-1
CASEPGTRAYNEQFF
TGTGCCAGCGAACCCGGGACTAGGGCCTACAATGAGCAGTTCTTC
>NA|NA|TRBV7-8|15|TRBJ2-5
CASSSYALETETQYF
TGTGCCAGCAGCTCCTATGCTTTGGAAACAGAGACCCAGTACTTC
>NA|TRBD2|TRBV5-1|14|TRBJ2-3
CASTLGGIGDTQYF
TGCGCCAGCACCCTCGGGGGGATCGGAGATACGCAGTATTTT
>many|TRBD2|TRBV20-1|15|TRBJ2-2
CSARDGRAGAGELFF
TGCAGTGCTAGAGATGGGAGGGCAGGCGCCGGGGAGCTGTTTTTT
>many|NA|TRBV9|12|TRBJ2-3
CASSPSSDTQYF
TGTGCCAGCAGCCCCTCTTCTGATACGCAGTATTTT
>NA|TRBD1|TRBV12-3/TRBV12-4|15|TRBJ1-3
CASSIKGAAGNTIYF
TGTGCCAGCAGTATAAAGGGGGCTGCGGGAAACACCATATATTTT
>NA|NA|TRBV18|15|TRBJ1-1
CASSPSVGGLTEAFF
TGTGCCAGCTCACCCTCAGTTGGAGGCCTCACTGAAGCTTTCTTT
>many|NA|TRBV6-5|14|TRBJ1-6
CASAKDRLNSPLHF
TGTGCCAGCGCTAAAGACAGGCTAAATTCACCCCTCCACTTT
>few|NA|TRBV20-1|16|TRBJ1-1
CSAQEGSRGINTEAFF
TGCAGTGCCCAGGAGGGGTCAAGGGGAATTAACACTGAAGCTTTCTTT
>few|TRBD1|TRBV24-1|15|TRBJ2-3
CATSDLTGGEDTQYF
TGTGCCACCAGTGACTTGACAGGGGGTGAAGATACGCAGTATTTT
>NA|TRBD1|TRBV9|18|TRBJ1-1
CASSAGQGTSKGNTEAFF
TGTGCCAGCAGCGCCGGACAGGGTACTAGTAAGGGGAACACTGAAGCTTTCTTT
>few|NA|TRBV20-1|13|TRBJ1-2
CSASRDLASGYTF
TGCAGTGCCTCTCGCGACCTCGCTAGCGGCTACACCTTC
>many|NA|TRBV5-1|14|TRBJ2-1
CASSMDGVHNEQFF
TGCGCCAGCAGCATGGACGGAGTGCACAATGAGCAGTTCTTC
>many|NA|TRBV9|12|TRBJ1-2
CASSSGPNGYTF
TGTGCCAGCAGCTCCGGGCCAAATGGCTACACCTTC
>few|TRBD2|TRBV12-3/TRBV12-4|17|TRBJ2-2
CASSSPGVGGSTGELFF
TGTGCCAGCAGTTCCCCCGGGGTCGGGGGGAGTACCGGGGAGCTGTTTTTT
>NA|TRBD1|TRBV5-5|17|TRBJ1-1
CASSPGAGGRLKTEAFF
TGTGCCAGCAGCCCCGGGGCAGGGGGCCGGTTAAAGACTGAAGCTTTCTTT
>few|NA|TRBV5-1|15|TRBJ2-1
CASSLADYHYNEQFF
TGCGCCAGCAGCTTGGCTGACTACCACTACAATGAGCAGTTCTTC
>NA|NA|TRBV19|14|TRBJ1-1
CASSVTGKGTEAFF
TGTGCCAGTAGTGTAACAGGGAAGGGCACTGAAGCTTTCTTT
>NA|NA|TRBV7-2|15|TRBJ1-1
CASSLEAALGTEAFF
TGTGCCAGCAGCTTAGAGGCAGCGTTGGGCACTGAAGCTTTCTTT
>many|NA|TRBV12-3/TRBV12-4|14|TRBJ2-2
CASRRTARAGELFF
TGTGCCAGCAGGAGAACAGCCCGGGCCGGGGAGCTGTTTTTT
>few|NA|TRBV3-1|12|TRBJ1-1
CASSQGGPEAFF
TGTGCCAGCAGCCAAGGAGGGCCTGAAGCTTTCTTT
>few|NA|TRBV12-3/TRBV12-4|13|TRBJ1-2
CASSLGEGDGYTF
TGTGCCAGCAGTTTAGGGGAAGGGGATGGCTACACCTTC
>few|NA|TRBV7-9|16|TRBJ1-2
CASTRGSGDTNYGYTF
TGTGCCAGCACCCGGGGCTCCGGGGATACTAACTATGGCTACACCTTC
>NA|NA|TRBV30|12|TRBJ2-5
CAWSVGPGTQYF
TGTGCCTGGAGTGTGGGGCCAGGGACCCAGTACTTC
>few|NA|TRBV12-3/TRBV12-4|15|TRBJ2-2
CASSSAGLHTGELFF
TGTGCCAGCAGTTCCGCGGGACTGCACACCGGGGAGCTGTTTTTT
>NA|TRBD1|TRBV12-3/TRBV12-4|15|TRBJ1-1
CASSFLHRGFTEAFF
TGTGCCAGCAGTTTTCTTCACAGGGGGTTCACTGAAGCTTTCTTT
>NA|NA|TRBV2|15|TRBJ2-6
CASSSTAPGANVLTF
TGTGCCAGCAGTTCGACAGCCCCGGGGGCCAACGTCCTGACTTTC
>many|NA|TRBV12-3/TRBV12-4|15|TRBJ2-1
CASSPRGGGSNEQFF
TGTGCCAGCAGTCCGAGGGGCGGAGGGAGTAATGAGCAGTTCTTC
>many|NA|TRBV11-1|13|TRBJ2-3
CASRPTGPDTQYF
TGTGCCAGCAGGCCCACAGGGCCAGATACGCAGTATTTT
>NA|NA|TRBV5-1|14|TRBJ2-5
CASSASKLQETQYF
TGCGCCAGCAGCGCCTCAAAGCTCCAAGAGACCCAGTACTTC